Below, 18 T cell receptor beta chains from the same sample are listed, as sequenced in a study of blood T cell repertoires in COVID-19. Using immunoSEQ multiplex PCR, the repertoire was profiled, and TCRdb retains in-frame clones only, with some absent. The sample lists 110,000 to 150,000 clones; around 90% were seen once. Input material: peripheral blood. These TCRs come from a woman aged 45-65 years with acute or convalescent COVID-19.

The V and J genes are TRBV18 and TRBJ2-1; possible D gene TRBD2, 6 bases. The V end lost 6 bases, the J end lost 9 bases, and 15 bases lay between the germline ends. Germline V CDR1 and CDR2: KGHSH, LQKENI. This CDR3 is 13 amino acids long. The CDR3 sequence: CASSQSSELEQFF. The CDR3 region has the DNA TGTGCCAGCTCCCAATCTAGCGAACTTGAGCAGTTCTTC. Looking up the rest from reference TRBV18 and TRBJ2-1 gives the full variable domain: NAGVMQNPRHLVRRRGQEARLRCSPMKGHSHVYWYRQLPEEGLKFMVYLQKENIIDESGMPKERFSAEFPKEGPSILRIQQVVRGDSAAYFCASSQSSELEQFFGPGTRLTVL.

The rearrangement uses TRBV6-4 and TRBJ2-4; 8 nucleotides align to TRBD2. This CDR3 has 14 amino acids. Losses at the gene ends were 3 bases for V and 6 bases for J; bases not matched to a gene: 4. From germline, CDR1 is MRHNA and CDR2 SNTAGT. CDR3 loop: CASSETTSGNIQYF. The CDR3 DNA reads TGTGCCAGCAGTGAAACAACTAGCGGAAACATTCAGTACTTC.

The CDR3 DNA follows: TGTGCCAGCAGCCAAGCGGAGGGGGCTGGGCAATTAGAGACCCAGTACTTC. Translated, it gives CASSQAEGAGQLETQYF. V and J are TRBV4-2 and TRBJ2-5; D possibly corresponds to TRBD1 (7 bases). This CDR3 is built from 17 residues. Between the trimmed V and J ends, which lost 1 base and 4 bases, there was a span of 19 bases. Germline V CDR1 and CDR2: LGHNA, YNFKEQ.

The chain combines TRBV2 with TRBJ1-2, with D possibly being TRBD1 (6 bases). V was trimmed by 6 bases and J by 6 bases, leaving 14 bases between them. CDR1 and CDR2 (germline): SNHLY, FYNNEI. CDR3 length: 13 amino acids. CDR3 in amino acids: CASREQGLNGYTF. Written as DNA, the CDR3 is TGTGCCAGCAGGGAGCAGGGGTTAAATGGCTACACCTTC.

The chain joins TRBV21-1 to TRBJ1-6. TRBV21-1 is noted as a pseudogene. The CDR3 covers 15 residues. CDR3 nucleotides: TGTGCCAGCGGCAGGGTGGAGGGCGGGCGCTCACCCCTCCACTTT. As protein: CASGRVEGGRSPLHF.

This clone was observed once. J is TRBJ1-2 and V is TRBV11-2, with D possibly matching TRBD1 (6 bases). The V gene's germline CDR1 is SGHAT and CDR2 FQNNGV. The germline V and J ends were trimmed by 5 bases and 4 bases, with 14 bases remaining between them. The CDR3 consists of 14 residues. The CDR3 nucleotides are TGTGCCAGCAGCGGGCTGGGGGCAAGCTATGGCTACACCTTC. This encodes CASSGLGASYGYTF.

This rearrangement joins TRBV12-3 or TRBV12-4 to TRBJ1-4; D is ambiguous. This CDR3 has 13 amino acids. The V and J ends lost 2 bases and 4 bases respectively, with 5 bases between them. CDR3 protein: CASSLRGNEKLFF. In nucleotides, the CDR3 is TGTGCCAGCAGTTTACGGGGTAATGAAAAACTGTTTTTT.

V usage is TRBV11-1 and J usage is TRBJ2-7; a possible D gene is TRBD2 (5 bases). Germline CDR1 SGHAT, CDR2 FQDESV (reference sequence). The germline V and J ends were trimmed by 7 bases and 3 bases, with 16 bases remaining between them. This CDR3 spans 14 amino acids. CDR3 protein: CASTSSWAGYEQYF. The CDR3, as DNA: TGTGCCAGCACCTCAAGTTGGGCGGGCTACGAGCAGTACTTC.

The chain carries TRBV19 and TRBJ1-6; the D is unclear. The CDR3 spans 13 residues. The V gene lost 7 bases and the J gene lost 7 bases, with 11 bases spanning the gap. CDR1 is LNHDA, CDR2 SQIVND, per germline (reference sequence). CDR3 protein: CASTIAGNSPLHF. CDR3 coding DNA: TGTGCCAGTACCATAGCCGGGAATTCACCCCTCCACTTT.

The J gene is TRBJ1-3, the V gene TRBV9, with D hard to call. V was shortened by 4 bases and J by 8 bases, with 10 bases between the two germline ends. The CDR3 is 12 amino acids. CDR1 is SGDLS, CDR2 YYNGEE, per germline. DNA of the CDR3: TGTGCCAGCAGCCCTTCGGAGTACACCATATATTTT. Residues: CASSPSEYTIYF.

This clone was seen more than once but under ten times. The chain couples TRBV27 to TRBJ1-1; D is unresolved. The germline gives CDR1 MNHEY, CDR2 SMNVEV (reference sequence). The CDR3 contains 13 residues. Trimming left V 5 bases short and J 4 bases short, with 11 bases between. Here the CDR3 DNA reads TGTGCCAGCAGTCCGACCCGAGGCACTGAAGCTTTCTTT. As protein: CASSPTRGTEAFF.

By share, this clone counts as large. The J gene is TRBJ2-1, the V gene TRBV27; 7 bases line up with TRBD2. Germline lookup yields CDR1 MNHEY and CDR2 SMNVEV (reference sequence). With V trimmed by 8 bases and J by 5 bases, 9 bases remained unmatched. The CDR3 consists of 14 residues. The CDR3 spells CASGLSSGHNEQFF. The CDR3 coding sequence is TGTGCCAGCGGCTTGTCTAGCGGCCACAATGAGCAGTTCTTC.

The chain couples TRBV19 to TRBJ2-5; 8 positions match TRBD2. Germline V lookup: CDR1 LNHDA, CDR2 SQIVND (reference sequence). V shed 3 bases, J shed 2 bases, and the junction held 5 bases outside the gene matches. The CDR3 runs 15 residues. The chain's CDR3 is CASSIGGAGQETQYF. CDR3 in DNA: TGTGCCAGTAGTATCGGGGGGGCGGGACAAGAGACCCAGTACTTC. The full variable domain, with the rest looked up from reference TRBV19 and TRBJ2-5, is DGGITQSPKYLFRKEGQNVTLSCEQNLNHDAMYWYRQDPGQGLRLIYYSQIVNDFQKGDIAEGYSVSREKKESFPLTVTSAQKNPTAFYLCASSIGGAGQETQYFGPGTRLLVL.

The chain links TRBV27 to TRBJ2-3; 11 bases fit TRBD2. Trimming cost V 4 bases and J 6 bases; bases outside gene matches: 21. This CDR3 spans 20 amino acids. Per the germline V gene, CDR1 is MNHEY and CDR2 is SMNVEV (reference sequence). In nucleotides, the CDR3 is TGTGCCAGCAGTTCCCGGGACGGCCGCTTCGTTAGCGGGAGGGCCGATACGCAGTATTTT. This sequence encodes CASSSRDGRFVSGRADTQYF.

There are a few counts of this clone. The chain couples TRBV4-1 to TRBJ2-7; 7 bases are a match to TRBD2. Germline loops: CDR1 MGHRA, CDR2 YSYEKL. J was trimmed by 1 base and V by 0 bases; bases with no gene match: 6. CDR3 length: 16 residues. The CDR3 is CASSQEAGSDSYEQYF. The CDR3 region has the DNA TGCGCCAGCAGCCAAGAAGCGGGGTCTGATTCCTACGAGCAGTACTTC.

The count of this clone is one. This chain uses TRBV7-9 with TRBJ2-7; 7 nucleotides align to TRBD2. The length of the CDR3 is 15 residues. Trimming removed 1 base from V and 2 bases from J; junction bases left unmatched: 5. Germline lookup yields CDR1 SEHNR and CDR2 FQNEAQ (reference sequence). The CDR3 sequence is CASSLGRGSAYEQYF. CDR3 in DNA: TGTGCCAGCAGCTTAGGCCGCGGGAGTGCCTACGAGCAGTACTTC.

V is TRBV28 and J is TRBJ2-3, with D maybe TRBD1 (5 bases). Germline CDR1 is MDHEN and CDR2 is SYDVKM. V lost 6 bases and J lost 1, with 20 bases in between. The CDR3 is made up of 17 amino acids. This CDR3 is CASRQSRGARGTDTQYF. The CDR3 coding sequence is TGTGCCAGCAGGCAGTCCCGTGGGGCCAGAGGCACAGATACGCAGTATTTT.

This clone was observed a handful of times. Other nucleotide sequences from this sample produce the same CDR3. The rearrangement joins TRBV18 to TRBJ2-7, with 7 positions matching TRBD1. This CDR3 contains 13 residues. The V gene end was trimmed by 3 bases and the J gene end by 2 bases; junction bases not matched to a gene: 1. Germline V gives CDR1 KGHSH, CDR2 LQKENI. The CDR3 nucleotides are TGTGCCAGCTCACCTGGGACAGCCTACGAGCAGTACTTC. It specifies CASSPGTAYEQYF. Supplemented by reference TRBV18 and TRBJ2-7, the full variable domain reads NAGVMQNPRHLVRRRGQEARLRCSPMKGHSHVYWYRQLPEEGLKFMVYLQKENIIDESGMPKERFSAEFPKEGPSILRIQQVVRGDSAAYFCASSPGTAYEQYFGPGTRLTVT.